Shown below are 25 T cell receptor beta chains from a single sample sequenced in a study of T cells in Graves' hyperthyroidism and ophthalmopathy. From RNA transcripts, TCR beta CDR3 regions were amplified. HTBI primers were the set used in a first-round RT-PCR of the TCR CDR3. Using its own MiXCR run on the multiplex PCR reads, TCRdb lists one record per CDR3 protein. The data hold about 610,000 distinct CDR3 sequences, with roughly 14% observed a single time. Sequencing was performed on blood. Receptors were obtained from a woman aged 40 to 50 with Graves' ophthalmopathy.

The table lists this clonotype with many counts. The CDR3 nucleotides read TGTGCCTGGAGTGGGGGGGGACAGGCCAAATACGAGCAGTACTTC. This encodes CAWSGGGQAKYEQYF. This chain connects TRBV30 to TRBJ2-7, with D possibly being TRBD1 (8 bases). Deletions cut 1 base from V and 4 bases from J, with 17 bases between. The CDR3 sequence is 15 residues long. CDR1 is GTSNPN, CDR2 SVGIG, per germline (reference sequence).

This clonotype was seen at least ten times. The DNA of the CDR3 is TGCAGCGTTGGCCCTTTCGCCACTAGCGGACCCTACGAGCAGTACTTC. Amino acids: CSVGPFATSGPYEQYF. This chain links TRBV29-1 with TRBJ2-7; 8 bases map to TRBD2. Unmatched junction bases numbered 13, after V lost 4 bases and J lost 2 bases. The germline V gene has CDR1 SQVTM and CDR2 ANQGSEA. The CDR3 is 16 residues long.

Ten or more counts support this clonotype. The rearrangement links TRBV28 to TRBJ1-6, with a tentative D call TRBD1 (5 bases). Germline loops: CDR1 MDHEN, CDR2 SYDVKM. The CDR3 is made up of 16 amino acids. Trimming took off 1 base at V and 10 bases at J, with 17 bases between the two ends. The CDR3 DNA is TGTGCCAGCAGTTTATTTGGCGGGACGGCCAGGTCACCCCTCCACTTT. Encoded protein: CASSLFGGTARSPLHF. Complete variable domain (other parts from reference TRBV28 and TRBJ1-6): DVKVTQSSRYLVKRTGEKVFLECVQDMDHENMFWYRQDPGLGLRLIYFSYDVKMKEKGDIPEGYSVSREKKERFSLILESASTNQTSMYLCASSLFGGTARSPLHFGNGTRLTVT.

This clonotype was picked up many times. The chain employs TRBV20-1 and TRBJ2-5, with 7 bases matching TRBD2. The CDR3 length is 12 residues. With 7 bases clipped from V and 5 bases from J, the junction kept 7 bases outside the gene matches. Germline loops: CDR1 DFQATT, CDR2 SNEGSKA (reference sequence). CDR3 protein: CSVGGGTETQYF. The CDR3 DNA sequence: TGCAGTGTGGGGGGGGGGACGGAGACCCAGTACTTC.

This clonotype was observed many times. The J gene is TRBJ1-2, the V gene TRBV19; tentatively, D is TRBD1 (5 bases). Germline V gene data show CDR1 as LNHDA and CDR2 as SQIVND (reference sequence). This CDR3 region has 13 residues. The ends were cut back, 6 bases at V and 5 bases at J, with 13 bases in the middle. This chain's CDR3 is CASRDTVLYGYTF. DNA for the CDR3: TGTGCCAGTAGGGACACCGTGCTTTATGGCTACACCTTC.

The sample holds many counts of this clonotype. V gene TRBV20-1 combines with J gene TRBJ2-7; no definite D call. CDR1 and CDR2 from the germline V gene are DFQATT and SNEGSKA (reference sequence). Deletions cut 1 base from V and 2 bases from J, with 12 bases between. This CDR3 is built from 14 residues. CDR3 in amino acids: CSARGLELTYEQYF. CDR3 sequence (DNA): TGCAGTGCTAGAGGGCTAGAATTAACCTACGAGCAGTACTTC.

The table lists this clonotype with many counts. J is TRBJ1-5 and V is TRBV2; TRBD1 is a possible D gene (5 bases). Germline V gene sequence: CDR1 SNHLY, CDR2 FYNNEI. The CDR3 has 13 residues. V was trimmed by 4 bases and J by 4 bases, leaving 8 bases between them. The CDR3 nucleotides are TGTGCCAGCAGTGTGACAGCGAATCAGCCCCAGCATTTT. Encoded protein: CASSVTANQPQHF.

This clonotype was detected only a few times. CDR3 amino acids: CASGGVLGTDTQYF. CDR3 coding DNA: TGTGCCAGCGGGGGGGTACTAGGTACAGATACGCAGTATTTT. V is TRBV9 and J is TRBJ2-3; TRBD2 matches at 7 bases. CDR3 size: 14 residues. The ends lost 7 bases at V and 3 bases at J; junction bases unmatched: 8. The germline V gene encodes CDR1 SGDLS and CDR2 YYNGEE.

This clonotype was detected only a few times. V and J are TRBV9 and TRBJ2-1; 10 bases align to TRBD1. J gave up 6 bases and V 6 bases, and 6 bases lay outside the gene matches. Germline CDR1 is SGDLS and CDR2 is YYNGEE. The CDR3 runs 14 residues. The CDR3: CASTGTGDRNEQFF. CDR3 coding DNA: TGTGCCAGCACCGGGACAGGGGATCGCAATGAGCAGTTCTTC.

This clonotype showed up just a few times. The chain combines TRBV11-2 with TRBJ2-5, with 12 bases aligning to TRBD2. J gave up 5 bases and V 6 bases, and 7 bases lay outside the gene matches. Germline V gene sequence: CDR1 SGHAT, CDR2 FQNNGV. The CDR3 loop spans 15 amino acids. This CDR3 is CASRVTGTSGETQYF. The CDR3, as DNA: TGTGCCAGCAGAGTAACCGGGACTAGCGGGGAGACCCAGTACTTC.

This clonotype was seen repeatedly, ten times or more. V is TRBV27 and J is TRBJ1-2, with TRBD1 matching 8 bases. The CDR3 has 14 amino acids. Germline assignment: CDR1 MNHEY and CDR2 SMNVEV (reference sequence). Unmatched junction bases numbered 11, after V lost 10 bases and J lost 4 bases. The CDR3 reads CATRRQGHSYGYTF. Written as DNA, the CDR3 is TGTGCCACCAGGCGACAGGGGCATAGCTATGGCTACACCTTC.

In this sample, this clonotype turned up many times. The CDR3 DNA reads as TGTGCCAGCTCTTTCGGGACAGGGAATCAGCCCCAGCATTTT. Translating it yields CASSFGTGNQPQHF. This sequence joins TRBV12-3 or TRBV12-4 and TRBJ1-5, with 9 bases that match TRBD1. The CDR3 spans 14 residues. V trimming: 8 bases; J trimming: 4 bases; junction bases outside the gene matches: 6.

This clonotype was recorded at least ten times. V gene TRBV19 combines with J gene TRBJ2-2; TRBD2 matches 8 bases. CDR1 is LNHDA, CDR2 SQIVND, per germline (reference sequence). This CDR3 spans 15 amino acids. Germline trimming cut 3 bases from V and 4 bases from J; bases unmatched to any gene: 4. For the CDR3, the DNA is TGTGCCAGTAGTATCTCCGGGAGGGCCACCGGGGAGCTGTTTTTT. Translation gives CASSISGRATGELFF.

This clonotype was seen many times. The V call is TRBV12-3 or TRBV12-4, the J call TRBJ1-6; D is ambiguous. V lost 5 bases, J lost 6 bases, and 8 bases lay in between. The CDR3 runs 13 residues. The CDR3 nucleotides read TGTGCCAGCAGTCCGGGAGCTAATTCACCCCTCCACTTT. The encoded protein is CASSPGANSPLHF.

In its sample, this clonotype was seen many times. The chain links TRBV10-2 to TRBJ2-5; possible D gene TRBD1, 7 bases. Trimming stripped 4 bases from V and 4 bases from J, with 19 bases between. The CDR3 length is 16 residues. The V gene's germline CDR1 is WSHSY and CDR2 SAAADI. CDR3: CASSVEEGAMRETQYF. Here the CDR3 DNA reads TGCGCCAGCAGTGTTGAGGAGGGGGCAATGCGAGAGACCCAGTACTTC.

The chain is built from TRBV11-3 and TRBJ1-1; 8 positions agree with TRBD1. The CDR3 has 14 amino acids. Germline-derived CDR1 and CDR2 are SGHNT and YENEEA. V trimming: 5 bases; J trimming: 4 bases; junction bases outside the gene matches: 6. CDR3 sequence: CASSDRQGPTEAFF. The CDR3 DNA is TGTGCCAGCAGCGACCGACAGGGGCCCACTGAAGCTTTCTTT.

This clonotype was recorded at least ten times. The rearrangement joins TRBV28 to TRBJ2-2; D gene unclear. The germline CDR1 and CDR2 sequences are MDHEN and SYDVKM. Trimming took 5 bases from V and 1 from J, leaving 5 bases between them. CDR3 length: 13 residues. Here the CDR3 DNA reads TGTGCCAGCAGTGATGAGAACACCGGGGAGCTGTTTTTT. Its translation: CASSDENTGELFF.

At least ten counts were recorded for this clonotype. CDR3 loop: CASSLGSSGVEETQYF. The CDR3 nucleotides are TGTGCCAGCAGCTTAGGTAGCTCGGGGGTTGAAGAGACCCAGTACTTC. V gene TRBV7-2 combines with J gene TRBJ2-5; D possibly corresponds to TRBD2 (6 bases). The CDR3 sequence is 16 residues long. Germline V gene sequence: CDR1 SGHTA, CDR2 FQGNSA. V lost 1 base and J lost 3, with 15 bases in between.

This clonotype was found many times. This chain connects TRBV6-2 or TRBV6-3 to TRBJ1-1; D gene ambiguous. Germline V gene lookup returns CDR1 MNHEY and CDR2 SVGEGT. V lost 2 bases, J lost 3 bases, and 4 bases lay in between. The CDR3 contains 12 residues. The CDR3 DNA sequence: TGTGCCAGCAGTTACATATACACTGAAGCTTTCTTT. This translates into CASSYIYTEAFF.

This clonotype was detected ten times or more. The rearrangement joins TRBV12-3 or TRBV12-4 to TRBJ1-5; D remains unclear. Trimming stripped 5 bases from V and 7 bases from J, with 12 bases between. CDR3 length: 13 residues. The CDR3 DNA reads as TGTGCCAGCAGTCGTCAAGTTGGGCAGCCCCAGCATTTT. Protein product: CASSRQVGQPQHF.

This clonotype has ten or more counts. The V gene is TRBV12-3 or TRBV12-4, the J gene TRBJ2-7; D is perhaps TRBD1 (5 bases). The CDR3 totals 15 residues. V was shortened by 1 base and J by 1 base, with 11 bases between the two germline ends. CDR3 in amino acids: CASSLGQGGSYEQYF. CDR3 in DNA: TGTGCCAGCAGTTTAGGCCAGGGTGGTTCCTACGAGCAGTACTTC.

This clonotype was counted many times. V and J are TRBV12-3 or TRBV12-4 and TRBJ2-6; 7 nucleotides match TRBD1. The CDR3 is made up of 16 amino acids. V lost 2 bases and J lost 0; bases outside the gene matches: 1. The DNA for the CDR3 is TGTGCCAGCAGTTTAACAGGGGCCTCTGGGGCCAACGTCCTGACTTTC. Encoded protein: CASSLTGASGANVLTF.

This clonotype was detected ten times or more. The chain joins TRBV5-1 to TRBJ2-7; TRBD1 might be the D (7 bases). Deletions cut 5 bases from V and 5 bases from J, with 14 bases between. CDR1 SGHRS and CDR2 YFSETQ come from the germline V gene. The CDR3 contains 13 residues. The CDR3 nucleotides are TGCGCCAGCAGACAGGGGTTAGCGGACGAGCAGTACTTC. Translating it yields CASRQGLADEQYF.

The V gene is TRBV7-9, the J gene TRBJ1-1, with TRBD1 matching 9 bases. Germline values: CDR1 SEHNR, CDR2 FQNEAQ (reference sequence). The CDR3 has 13 amino acids. Trimming at V came to 4 bases and at J to 6 bases, leaving 3 bases not matched to a gene. CDR3 protein: CASSWTGEPEAFF. CDR3 sequence (DNA): TGTGCCAGCAGCTGGACAGGGGAGCCTGAAGCTTTCTTT.

About this clonotype itself: The junction shows a germline mismatch at one end, possibly a read error. The V gene is TRBV19, the J gene TRBJ2-7, with D perhaps given as TRBD1 or TRBD2 (5 bases each). The length of the CDR3 is 13 residues. CDR1 is LNHDA and CDR2 is SQIVND in the germline V gene (reference sequence). The CDR3 DNA reads as TGTGCCGGTAGTGGGACGGACTCCTACGAGCAGTACTTC. Protein sequence: CAGSGTDSYEQYF.